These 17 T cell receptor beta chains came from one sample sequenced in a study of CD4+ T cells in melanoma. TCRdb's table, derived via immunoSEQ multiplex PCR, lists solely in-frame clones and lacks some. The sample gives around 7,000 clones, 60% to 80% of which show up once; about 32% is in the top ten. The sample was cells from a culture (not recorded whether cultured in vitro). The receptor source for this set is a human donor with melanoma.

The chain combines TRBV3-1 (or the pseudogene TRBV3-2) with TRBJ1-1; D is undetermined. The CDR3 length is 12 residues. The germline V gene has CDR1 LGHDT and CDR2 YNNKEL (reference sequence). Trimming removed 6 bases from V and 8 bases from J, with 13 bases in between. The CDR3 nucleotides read TGTGCCAGCAGGACCATTGGAGTGGAAGCTTTCTTT. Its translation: CASRTIGVEAFF.

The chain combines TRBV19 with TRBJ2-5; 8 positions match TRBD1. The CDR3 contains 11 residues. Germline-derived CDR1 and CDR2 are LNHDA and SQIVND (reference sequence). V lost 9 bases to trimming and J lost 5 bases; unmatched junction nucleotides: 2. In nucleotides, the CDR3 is TGTGCCAGCCGACAGGGGGAGACCCAGTACTTC. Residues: CASRQGETQYF. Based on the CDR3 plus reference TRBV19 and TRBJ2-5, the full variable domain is DGGITQSPKYLFRKEGQNVTLSCEQNLNHDAMYWYRQDPGQGLRLIYYSQIVNDFQKGDIAEGYSVSREKKESFPLTVTSAQKNPTAFYLCASRQGETQYFGPGTRLLVL.

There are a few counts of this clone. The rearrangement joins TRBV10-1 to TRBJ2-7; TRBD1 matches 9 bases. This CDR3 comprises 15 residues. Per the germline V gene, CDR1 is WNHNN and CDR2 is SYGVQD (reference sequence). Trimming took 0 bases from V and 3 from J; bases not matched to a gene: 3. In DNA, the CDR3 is TGCGCCAGCAGTGAGTCGGAGGGACAGGGCTACGAGCAGTACTTC. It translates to CASSESEGQGYEQYF.

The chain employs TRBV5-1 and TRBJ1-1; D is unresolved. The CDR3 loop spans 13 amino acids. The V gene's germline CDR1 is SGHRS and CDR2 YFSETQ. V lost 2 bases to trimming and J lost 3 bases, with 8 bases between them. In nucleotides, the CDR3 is TGCGCCAGCAGCTTAAAGGGAGACACTGAAGCTTTCTTT. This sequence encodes CASSLKGDTEAFF.

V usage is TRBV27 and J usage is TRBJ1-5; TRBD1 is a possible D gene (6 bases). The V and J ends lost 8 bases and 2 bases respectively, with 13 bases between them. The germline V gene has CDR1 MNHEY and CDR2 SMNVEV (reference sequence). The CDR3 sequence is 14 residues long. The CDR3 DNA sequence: TGTGCCAGCCGTGGACAGAATGGCAATCAGCCCCAGCATTTT. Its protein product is CASRGQNGNQPQHF.

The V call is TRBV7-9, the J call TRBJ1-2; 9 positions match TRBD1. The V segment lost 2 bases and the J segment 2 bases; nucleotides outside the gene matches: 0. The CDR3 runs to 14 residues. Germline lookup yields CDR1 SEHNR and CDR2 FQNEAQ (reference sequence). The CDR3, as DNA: TGTGCCAGCAGCTTAACAGGGGGCAACTATGGCTACACCTTC. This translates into CASSLTGGNYGYTF.

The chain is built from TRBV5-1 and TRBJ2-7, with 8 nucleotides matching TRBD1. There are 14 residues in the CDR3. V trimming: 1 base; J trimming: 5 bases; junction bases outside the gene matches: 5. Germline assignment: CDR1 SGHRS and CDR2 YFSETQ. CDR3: CASSLTSGGDEQYF. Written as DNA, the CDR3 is TGCGCCAGCAGCTTGACGTCAGGGGGCGACGAGCAGTACTTC.

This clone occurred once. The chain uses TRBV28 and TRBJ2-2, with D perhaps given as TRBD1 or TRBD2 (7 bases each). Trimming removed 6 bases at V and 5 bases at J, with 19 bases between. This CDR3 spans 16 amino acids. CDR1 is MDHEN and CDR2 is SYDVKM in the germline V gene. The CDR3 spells CASRQGGIGGTGELFF. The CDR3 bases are TGTGCCAGCAGGCAGGGGGGGATAGGTGGAACCGGGGAGCTGTTTTTT.

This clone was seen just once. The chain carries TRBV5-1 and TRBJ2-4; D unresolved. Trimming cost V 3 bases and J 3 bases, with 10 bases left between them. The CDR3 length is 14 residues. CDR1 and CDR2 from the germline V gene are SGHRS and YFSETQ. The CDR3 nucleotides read TGCGCCAGCAGCTCGGCTAGTGGCAAAAACATTCAGTACTTC. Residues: CASSSASGKNIQYF.

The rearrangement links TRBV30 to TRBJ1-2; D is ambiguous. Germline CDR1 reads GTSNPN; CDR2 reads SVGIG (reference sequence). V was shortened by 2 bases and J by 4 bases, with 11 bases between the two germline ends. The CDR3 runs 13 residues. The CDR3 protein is CAWSPLYSYGYTF. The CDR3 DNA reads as TGTGCCTGGAGTCCCTTGTACAGCTATGGCTACACCTTC.

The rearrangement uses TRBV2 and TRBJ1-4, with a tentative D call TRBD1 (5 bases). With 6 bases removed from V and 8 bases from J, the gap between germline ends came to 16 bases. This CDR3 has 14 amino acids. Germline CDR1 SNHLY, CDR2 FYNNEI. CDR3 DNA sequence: TGTGCCAGCAGCAGACAGCTAACTGGAGAAAAACTGTTTTTT. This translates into CASSRQLTGEKLFF.

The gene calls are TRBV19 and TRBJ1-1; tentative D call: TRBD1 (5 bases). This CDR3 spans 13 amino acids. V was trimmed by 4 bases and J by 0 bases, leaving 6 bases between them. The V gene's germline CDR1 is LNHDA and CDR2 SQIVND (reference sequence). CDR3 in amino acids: CASSTGLNTEAFF. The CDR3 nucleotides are TGTGCCAGTAGTACGGGACTGAACACTGAAGCTTTCTTT.

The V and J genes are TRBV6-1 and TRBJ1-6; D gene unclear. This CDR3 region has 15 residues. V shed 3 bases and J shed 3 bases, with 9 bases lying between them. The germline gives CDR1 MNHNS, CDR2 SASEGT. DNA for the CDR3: TGTGCCAGCAGTGAGTTGGTCAGCTATAATTCACCCCTCCACTTT. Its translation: CASSELVSYNSPLHF.

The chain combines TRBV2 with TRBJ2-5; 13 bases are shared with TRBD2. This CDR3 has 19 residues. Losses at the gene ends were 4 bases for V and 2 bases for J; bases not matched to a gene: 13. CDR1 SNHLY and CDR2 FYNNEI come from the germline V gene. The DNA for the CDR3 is TGTGCCAGCAGTGGGGGACTAGCGGGGAGGTGGTACCAACAAGAGACCCAGTACTTC. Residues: CASSGGLAGRWYQQETQYF.

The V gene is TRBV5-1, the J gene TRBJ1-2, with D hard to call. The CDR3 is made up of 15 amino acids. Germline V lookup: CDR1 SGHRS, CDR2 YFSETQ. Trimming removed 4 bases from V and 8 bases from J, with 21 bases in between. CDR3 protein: CASSPSPGTAGGYTF. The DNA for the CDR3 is TGCGCCAGCAGCCCATCCCCGGGTACGGCGGGCGGCTACACCTTC. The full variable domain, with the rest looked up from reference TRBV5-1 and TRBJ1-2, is KAGVTQTPRYLIKTRGQQVTLSCSPISGHRSVSWYQQTPGQGLQFLFEYFSETQRNKGNFPGRFSGRQFSNSRSEMNVSTLELGDSALYLCASSPSPGTAGGYTFGSGTRLTVV.

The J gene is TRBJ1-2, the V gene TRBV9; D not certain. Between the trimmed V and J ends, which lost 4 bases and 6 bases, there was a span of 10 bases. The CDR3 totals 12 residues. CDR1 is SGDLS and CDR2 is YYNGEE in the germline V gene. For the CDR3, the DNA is TGTGCCAGCAGCCAGAGACGGGATGGCTACACCTTC. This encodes CASSQRRDGYTF. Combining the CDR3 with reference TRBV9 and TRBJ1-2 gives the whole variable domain DSGVTQTPKHLITATGQRVTLRCSPRSGDLSVYWYQQSLDQGLQFLIQYYNGEERAKGNILERFSAQQFPDLHSELNLSSLELGDSALYFCASSQRRDGYTFGSGTRLTVV.

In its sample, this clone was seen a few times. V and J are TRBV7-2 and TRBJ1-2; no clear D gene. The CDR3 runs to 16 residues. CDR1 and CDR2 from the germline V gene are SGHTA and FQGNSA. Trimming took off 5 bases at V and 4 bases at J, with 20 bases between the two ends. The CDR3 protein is CASSPEITVGFYGYTF. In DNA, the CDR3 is TGTGCCAGCAGCCCAGAGATAACAGTTGGGTTCTATGGCTACACCTTC. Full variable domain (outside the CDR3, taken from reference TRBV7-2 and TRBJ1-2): GAGVSQSPSNKVTEKGKDVELRCDPISGHTALYWYRQSLGQGLEFLIYFQGNSAPDKSGLPSDRFSAERTGGSVSTLTIQRTQQEDSAVYLCASSPEITVGFYGYTFGSGTRLTVV.